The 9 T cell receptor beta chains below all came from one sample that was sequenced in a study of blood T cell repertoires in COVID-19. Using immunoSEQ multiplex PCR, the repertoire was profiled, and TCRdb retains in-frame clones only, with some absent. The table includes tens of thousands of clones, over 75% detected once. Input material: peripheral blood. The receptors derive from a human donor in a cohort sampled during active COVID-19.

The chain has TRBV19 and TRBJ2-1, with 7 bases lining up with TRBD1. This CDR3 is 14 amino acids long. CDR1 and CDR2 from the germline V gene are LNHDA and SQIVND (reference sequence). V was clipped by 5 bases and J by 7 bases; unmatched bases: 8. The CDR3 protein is CASSPYRGGNEQFF. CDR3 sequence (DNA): TGTGCCAGTAGTCCCTACAGGGGTGGAAATGAGCAGTTCTTC.

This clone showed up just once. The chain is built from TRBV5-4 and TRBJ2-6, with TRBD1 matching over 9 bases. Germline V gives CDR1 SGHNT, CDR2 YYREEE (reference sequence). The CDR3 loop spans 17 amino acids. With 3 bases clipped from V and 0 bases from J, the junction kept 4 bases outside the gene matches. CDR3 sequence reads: CASSSGTGSSGANVLTF. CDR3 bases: TGTGCCAGCAGCTCCGGGACAGGGTCCTCTGGGGCCAACGTCCTGACTTTC.

In nucleotides, the CDR3 is TGCGCCAGCAGCTTGGAACCGGGGTGGATGACTGAAGCTTTCTTT. Its protein is CASSLEPGWMTEAFF. The rearrangement uses TRBV5-1 and TRBJ1-1, with D uncertain. CDR1 is SGHRS and CDR2 is YFSETQ in the germline V gene. This CDR3 spans 15 amino acids. The ends were cut back, 0 bases at V and 5 bases at J, with 14 bases in the middle.

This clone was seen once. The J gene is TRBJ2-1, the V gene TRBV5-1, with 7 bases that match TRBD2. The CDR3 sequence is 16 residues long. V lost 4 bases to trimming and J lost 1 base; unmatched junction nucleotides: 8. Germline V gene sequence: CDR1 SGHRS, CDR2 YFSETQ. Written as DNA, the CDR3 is TGCGCCAGCAGCCACACGGGCGGGAGATCCTACAATGAGCAGTTCTTC. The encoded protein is CASSHTGGRSYNEQFF.

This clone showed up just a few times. The CDR3 sequence is CASSQSGQRNTEAFF. In DNA form, the CDR3 reads TGTGCCAGCAGCCAGTCCGGACAGCGGAACACTGAAGCTTTCTTT. The rearrangement links TRBV4-2 to TRBJ1-1, with D maybe TRBD1 (6 bases). V was clipped by 3 bases and J by 1 base, with 12 bases between them. The germline gives CDR1 LGHNA, CDR2 YNFKEQ. This CDR3 is built from 15 residues.

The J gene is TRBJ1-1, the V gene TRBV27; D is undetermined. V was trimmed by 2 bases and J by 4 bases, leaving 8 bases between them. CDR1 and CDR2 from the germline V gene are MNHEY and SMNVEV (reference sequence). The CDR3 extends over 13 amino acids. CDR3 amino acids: CASSLSGSTEAFF. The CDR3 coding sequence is TGTGCCAGCAGTTTAAGTGGCAGCACTGAAGCTTTCTTT.

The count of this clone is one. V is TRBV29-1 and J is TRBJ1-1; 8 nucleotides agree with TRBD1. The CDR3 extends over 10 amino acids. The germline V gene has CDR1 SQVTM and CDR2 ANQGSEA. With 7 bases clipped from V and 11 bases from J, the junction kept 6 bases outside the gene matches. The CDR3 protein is CSGGQGAAFF. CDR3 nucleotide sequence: TGCAGCGGAGGACAGGGAGCGGCTTTCTTT.

The CDR3 region is CTSSQDETHTYEQYF. CDR3 sequence (DNA): TGCACCAGCAGCCAAGACGAGACACATACCTACGAGCAGTACTTC. V and J are TRBV1 and TRBJ2-7; the table's D call of TRBD1 was not tested on the DNA. TRBV1 is an annotated pseudogene. The CDR3 loop spans 15 amino acids.

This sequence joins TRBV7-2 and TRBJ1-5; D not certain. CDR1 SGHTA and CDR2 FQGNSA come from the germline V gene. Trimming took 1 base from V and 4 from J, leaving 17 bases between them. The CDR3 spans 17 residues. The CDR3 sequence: CASSLGMHGPGNQPQHF. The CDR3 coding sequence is TGTGCCAGCAGCTTAGGAATGCATGGGCCGGGGAATCAGCCCCAGCATTTT.